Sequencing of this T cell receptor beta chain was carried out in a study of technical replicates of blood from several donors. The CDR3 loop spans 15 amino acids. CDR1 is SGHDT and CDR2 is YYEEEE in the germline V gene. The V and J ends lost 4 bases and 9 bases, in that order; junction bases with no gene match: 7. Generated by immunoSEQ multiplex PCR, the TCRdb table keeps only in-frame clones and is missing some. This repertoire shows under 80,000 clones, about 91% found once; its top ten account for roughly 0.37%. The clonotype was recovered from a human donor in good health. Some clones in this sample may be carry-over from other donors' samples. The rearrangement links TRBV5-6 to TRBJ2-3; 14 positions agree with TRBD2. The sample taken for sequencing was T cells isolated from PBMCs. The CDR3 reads CASSVPGLAGGTQYF. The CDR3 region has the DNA TGTGCCAGCAGCGTCCCCGGACTAGCGGGAGGAACGCAGTATTTT.